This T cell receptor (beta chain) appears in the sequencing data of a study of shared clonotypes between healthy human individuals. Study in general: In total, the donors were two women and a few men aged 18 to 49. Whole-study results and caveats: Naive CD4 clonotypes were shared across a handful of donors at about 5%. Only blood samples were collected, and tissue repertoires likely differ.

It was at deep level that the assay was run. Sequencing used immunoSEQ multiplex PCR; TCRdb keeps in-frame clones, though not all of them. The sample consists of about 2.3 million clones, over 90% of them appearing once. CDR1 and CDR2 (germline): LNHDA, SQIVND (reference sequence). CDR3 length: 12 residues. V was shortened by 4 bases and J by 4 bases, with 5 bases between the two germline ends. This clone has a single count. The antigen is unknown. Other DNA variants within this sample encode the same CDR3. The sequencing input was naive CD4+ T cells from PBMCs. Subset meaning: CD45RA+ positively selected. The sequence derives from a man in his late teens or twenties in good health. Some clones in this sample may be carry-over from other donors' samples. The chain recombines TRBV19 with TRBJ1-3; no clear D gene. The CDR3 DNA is TGTGCCAGTAGTACAGGAGGAAACACCATATATTTT. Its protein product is CASSTGGNTIYF.